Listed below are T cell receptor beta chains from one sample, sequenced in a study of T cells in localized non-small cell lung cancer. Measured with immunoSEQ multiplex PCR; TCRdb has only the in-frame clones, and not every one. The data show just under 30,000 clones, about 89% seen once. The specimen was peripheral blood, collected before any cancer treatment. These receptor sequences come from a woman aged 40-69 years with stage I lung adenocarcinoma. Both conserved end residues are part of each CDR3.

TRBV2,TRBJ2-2,CASRTQNTGELFF
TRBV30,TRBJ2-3,CAWRSGQDDTDTQYF
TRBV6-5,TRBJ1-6,CASSYEINSPLHF
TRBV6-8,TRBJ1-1,CASRDNTEAFF
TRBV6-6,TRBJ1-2,CASSPGSGYTF
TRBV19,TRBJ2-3,CASSIGASSTDTQYF
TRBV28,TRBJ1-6,CASSLRGMGYNSPLHF
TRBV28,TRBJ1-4,CASSTHGVGNEKLFF
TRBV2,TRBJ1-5,CASRDTYSNQPQHF
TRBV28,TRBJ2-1,CASSLSPQLVFPGPPSGNEQFF
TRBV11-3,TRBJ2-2,CASSLHGQINTGELFF
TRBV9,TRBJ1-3,CASSVASGNTIYF
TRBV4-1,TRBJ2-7,CASSQQEGGVYEQYF
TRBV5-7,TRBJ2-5,CASSLLQGEETQYF
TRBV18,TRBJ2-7,CASSPRSYEQYF
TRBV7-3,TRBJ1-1,CASSQTALNTEAFF